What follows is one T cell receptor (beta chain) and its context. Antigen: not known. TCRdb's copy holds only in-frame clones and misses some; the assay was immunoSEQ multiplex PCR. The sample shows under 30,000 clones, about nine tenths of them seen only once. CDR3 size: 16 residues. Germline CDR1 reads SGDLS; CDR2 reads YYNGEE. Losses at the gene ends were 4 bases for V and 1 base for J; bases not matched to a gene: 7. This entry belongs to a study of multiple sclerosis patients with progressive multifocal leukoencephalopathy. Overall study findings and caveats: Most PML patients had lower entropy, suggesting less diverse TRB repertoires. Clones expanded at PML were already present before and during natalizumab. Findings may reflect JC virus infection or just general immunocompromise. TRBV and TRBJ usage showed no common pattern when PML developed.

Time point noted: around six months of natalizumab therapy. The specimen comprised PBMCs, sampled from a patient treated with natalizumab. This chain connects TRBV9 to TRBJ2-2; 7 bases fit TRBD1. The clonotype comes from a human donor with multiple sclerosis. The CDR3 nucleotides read TGTGCCAGCAGCCCTCGGGACAGATGGAACACCGGGGAGCTGTTTTTT. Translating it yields CASSPRDRWNTGELFF. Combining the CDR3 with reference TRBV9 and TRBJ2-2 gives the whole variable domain DSGVTQTPKHLITATGQRVTLRCSPRSGDLSVYWYQQSLDQGLQFLIQYYNGEERAKGNILERFSAQQFPDLHSELNLSSLELGDSALYFCASSPRDRWNTGELFFGEGSRLTVL.